Listed below are T cell receptor beta chains from one sample, sequenced in a study of blood T cells in healthy people across ages. TCRdb re-called the 5' RACE reads with MiXCR, one entry per CDR3 protein. This sample has about 750,000 distinct CDR3 sequences, with less than 70% found just once. Specimen: blood. The source is a man at least 80 years old in good health. CDR3s include the opening cysteine and the closing phenylalanine or tryptophan. The order of the fields is CDR3 protein, CDR3 DNA, V gene, CDR3 length, J gene, clone size, D gene. A D gene is named only where the DNA matches it firmly. Some rows mark clone size as missing; the rest say once, few, many or name a class of expanded clone.

CDR3 protein: CASSQAVWQRGGYTF
CDR3 DNA: TGCGCCAGCAGCCAAGCAGTATGGCAGAGAGGTGGCTACACCTTC
V gene: TRBV4-1
CDR3 length: 15
J gene: TRBJ1-2
clone size: NA
D gene: NA

CDR3 protein: CASSYPVGRNYYEQYF
CDR3 DNA: TGTGCCAGCAGTTACCCAGTAGGCAGAAACTACTACGAGCAGTACTTC
V gene: TRBV6-6
CDR3 length: 16
J gene: TRBJ2-7
clone size: NA
D gene: NA

CDR3 protein: CSAKQGANTGELFF
CDR3 DNA: TGCAGTGCTAAACAGGGGGCGAACACCGGGGAGCTGTTTTTT
V gene: TRBV20-1
CDR3 length: 14
J gene: TRBJ2-2
clone size: NA
D gene: TRBD1

CDR3 protein: CASSGTPDGGPEAFF
CDR3 DNA: TGCGCCAGCAGCGGAACACCGGACGGGGGCCCTGAAGCTTTCTTT
V gene: TRBV5-1
CDR3 length: 15
J gene: TRBJ1-1
clone size: NA
D gene: NA

CDR3 protein: CAGGTAYEQYF
CDR3 DNA: TGTGCCGGCGGGACAGCCTACGAGCAGTACTTC
V gene: TRBV6-1
CDR3 length: 11
J gene: TRBJ2-7
clone size: NA
D gene: NA

CDR3 protein: CASSLAGESYTF
CDR3 DNA: TGTGCCAGCAGCTTAGCAGGGGAAAGCTACACCTTC
V gene: TRBV7-2
CDR3 length: 12
J gene: TRBJ1-2
clone size: NA
D gene: NA

CDR3 protein: CASSSLSASGRETQYF
CDR3 DNA: TGTGCCAGCAGTTCTCTCTCGGCTAGCGGGAGGGAGACCCAGTACTTC
V gene: TRBV6-7
CDR3 length: 16
J gene: TRBJ2-5
clone size: NA
D gene: TRBD2

CDR3 protein: CSAERPVETQYF
CDR3 DNA: TGCAGCGCCGAGCGGCCGGTAGAGACCCAGTACTTC
V gene: TRBV29-1
CDR3 length: 12
J gene: TRBJ2-5
clone size: few
D gene: NA

CDR3 protein: CSAEKTSGSDTQYF
CDR3 DNA: TGCAGTGCAGAAAAGACTAGCGGGAGTGATACGCAGTATTTT
V gene: TRBV20-1
CDR3 length: 14
J gene: TRBJ2-3
clone size: NA
D gene: TRBD2

CDR3 protein: CASSPRGRRLAGDTQYF
CDR3 DNA: TGTGCCAGCAGTCCAAGGGGTAGGCGGCTAGCGGGAGATACGCAGTATTTT
V gene: TRBV12-3/TRBV12-4
CDR3 length: 17
J gene: TRBJ2-3
clone size: NA
D gene: TRBD2

CDR3 protein: CASSLTSRSFSEQYF
CDR3 DNA: TGCGCCAGCAGCTTGACTAGCAGGAGCTTTTCCGAGCAGTACTTC
V gene: TRBV5-1
CDR3 length: 15
J gene: TRBJ2-7
clone size: NA
D gene: NA

CDR3 protein: CASTGRTEAFF
CDR3 DNA: TGTGCCTCGACAGGGCGAACTGAAGCTTTCTTT
V gene: TRBV10-3
CDR3 length: 11
J gene: TRBJ1-1
clone size: few
D gene: TRBD1